Shown below are 5 T cell receptor beta chains from a single sample sequenced in a study of regulatory T cells in long-lasting Graves disease. Building the TCR beta libraries relied on iRepertoire HTBI primers, and CDR3 regions underwent Arm-PCR. TCRdb reprocessed the multiplex PCR reads via MiXCR and lists one record per CDR3 protein. The sample contains around 230,000 distinct CDR3 sequences, 15% to 20% of which appear only once. Time point: newly diagnosed GD, antithyroid drugs for less than 3 months. From PBMCs, RNA was extracted and then used to make the TCR library. Sequences were derived from peripheral blood mononuclear cells (PBMCs), sampled at new diagnosis, from a patient treated with antithyroid drugs. Receptors were obtained from a female donor with Graves disease.

This clonotype was seen at least ten times. The chain employs TRBV10-3 and TRBJ2-1, with 10 nucleotides matching TRBD2. V lost 6 bases to trimming and J lost 5 bases; unmatched junction nucleotides: 4. The CDR3 is 14 amino acids. Germline V gives CDR1 ENHRY, CDR2 SYGVKD. The CDR3 nucleotides are TGTGCCATCAGGGGGACTAGCGAGGACAATGAGCAGTTCTTC. As protein: CAIRGTSEDNEQFF.

A remark on this clonotype: A read error likely explains this, since a far larger clone differs by one base. The genes are TRBV6-2 or TRBV6-3 and TRBJ2-7, with 7 bases fitting TRBD2. The J call may be incorrect, as the DNA end agrees better with TRBJ2-3. Germline loops: CDR1 MNHEY, CDR2 SVGEGT. The length of the CDR3 is 15 residues. CDR3 DNA sequence: TGTGCCAGCAAATTGGGGCGGGAGACGGTAAATACGCAGTATTTT. This encodes CASKLGRETVNTQYF.

This clonotype was recorded at least ten times. The chain carries TRBV6-5 and TRBJ2-1; TRBD2 agrees at 8 bases. Trimming took 1 base from V and 0 from J; bases not matched to a gene: 2. Germline V gives CDR1 MNHEY, CDR2 SVGAGI. The CDR3 covers 16 residues. The CDR3 loop reads CASSYWSGSSYNEQFF. DNA of the CDR3: TGTGCCAGCAGTTACTGGAGCGGGAGCTCCTACAATGAGCAGTTCTTC.

In this sample, this clonotype turned up many times. The chain recombines TRBV6-5 with TRBJ1-5; D gene unclear. Germline CDR1 and CDR2: MNHEY and SVGAGI. The CDR3 has 14 residues. V was clipped by 2 bases and J by 5 bases, with 10 bases between them. CDR3 protein: CASSYRDSYQPQHF. Here the CDR3 DNA reads TGTGCCAGCAGTTACAGGGATTCATATCAGCCCCAGCATTTT.

This clonotype was seen repeatedly, ten times or more. The chain couples TRBV5-4 to TRBJ2-1, with D perhaps TRBD1 (6 bases). Trimming shortened V by 6 bases and J by 7 bases, and 20 bases separated the two germline ends. Germline loops: CDR1 SGHNT, CDR2 YYREEE (reference sequence). This CDR3 comprises 15 residues. In DNA, the CDR3 is TGTGCCAGCAAAAGAGGAAACAGGGCGGAGAATGAGCAGTTCTTC. Translation gives CASKRGNRAENEQFF.